This T cell receptor (beta chain) was documented in a study of blood T cell repertoires in COVID-19. Overall study: Some COVID-19 samples were acute and others convalescent; all came from the United States, Italy and Spain. Nucleic acid was either cDNA or gDNA, and it came from T cells, B-cell-depleted T cells, or PBMCs.

Germline V gene sequence: CDR1 SGHDT, CDR2 YYEEEE. CDR3 length: 15 residues. V lost 1 base and J lost 6; bases outside the gene matches: 3. Using immunoSEQ multiplex PCR, the repertoire was profiled, and TCRdb retains in-frame clones only, with some absent. The sample lists around 240,000 clones; 70% to 90% were seen once. Enrollees, about 18 to 100 years old, lived in about two dozen US areas. Clinical history as reported by participants underpinned cohort assignment. Material: PBMCs or T cells enriched from blood (not recorded which). The chain employs TRBV5-6 and TRBJ2-2; 10 bases are shared with TRBD2. The sequence was collected from a woman between 45 and 60 years old who had recovered from COVID-19. For the CDR3, the DNA is TGTGCCAGCAGCTTGCTAGCGGGAGACCCCGGGGAGCTGTTTTTT. It is translated as CASSLLAGDPGELFF.